The rows below give T cell receptor beta chains drawn from one sample of a study of shared T cell receptors in the human thymus. The data were produced by immunoSEQ multiplex PCR, yet TCRdb's version contains in-frame clones alone and is incomplete. The table has approximately 490,000 clones, 70% to 80% seen once. This sample also belongs to another study, concerning human thymus T cells.

The sequenced sample was thymocytes. Every receptor here comes from a boy under three years old with a congenital heart defect. Both conserved end residues are part of each CDR3. A D gene is named only where the DNA matches it firmly. A row's size may be missing; if present it is once, few, many or a size class.

j_call v_call clone_size d_call cdr3_aa cdr3_nt
TRBJ1-2 TRBV10-3 NA NA CAILQDKNYGYTF TGTGCCATCCTCCAGGACAAAAACTATGGCTACACCTTC
TRBJ1-1 TRBV5-1 NA NA CASSSSGPREAEAFF TGCGCCAGCAGCTCCAGCGGGCCACGAGAGGCTGAAGCTTTCTTT
TRBJ2-7 TRBV7-9 NA TRBD2 CASSFPDHIAGRPYEQYF TGTGCCAGCAGCTTCCCCGACCACATAGCGGGTCGACCCTACGAGCAGTACTTC
TRBJ1-5 TRBV4-1 NA TRBD1 CASSQDLGQDNQPQHF TGCGCCAGCAGCCAAGATCTGGGACAGGACAATCAGCCCCAGCATTTT
TRBJ1-1 TRBV4-1 NA NA CASSQVLGGLRAEAFF TGCGCCAGCAGCCAAGTTCTGGGGGGGTTGAGGGCTGAAGCTTTCTTT
TRBJ2-1 TRBV10-3 once TRBD2 CAIRRGLGINEQFF TGTGCCATCAGGAGAGGACTAGGAATCAATGAGCAGTTCTTC
TRBJ2-5 TRBV28 NA TRBD1 CATRRTGVQETQYF TGTGCCACAAGACGAACAGGGGTTCAAGAGACCCAGTACTTC
TRBJ2-6 TRBV11-2 NA NA CASGRDSGANVLTF TGTGCCAGCGGCAGGGACTCTGGGGCCAACGTCCTGACTTTC
TRBJ2-1 TRBV30 once TRBD2 CAWSSGGRSYNEQFF TGTGCCTGGAGTTCCGGCGGGAGATCCTACAATGAGCAGTTCTTC
TRBJ2-7 TRBV30 NA TRBD2 CAWRLAGSSYEQYF TGTGCCTGGAGACTAGCGGGCAGCTCCTACGAGCAGTACTTC
TRBJ2-7 TRBV19 few NA CASKAGHLSSYEQYF TGTGCCAGTAAGGCAGGGCACTTAAGCTCCTACGAGCAGTACTTC
TRBJ1-2 TRBV7-9 NA NA CASIPVRTNYGYTF TGTGCCAGCATCCCAGTGAGGACTAACTATGGCTACACCTTC
TRBJ2-2 TRBV27 once TRBD2 CASSSGGASGGTGELFF TGTGCCAGCAGTTCTGGGGGGGCTAGCGGGGGGACCGGGGAGCTGTTTTTT
TRBJ2-7 TRBV5-4 NA NA CASSPPGQTYEQYF TGTGCCAGCAGCCCACCGGGACAAACCTACGAGCAGTACTTC
TRBJ1-5 TRBV5-8 NA TRBD1 CASVRVQGSQPQHF TGTGCCAGCGTCCGGGTACAGGGGAGCCAGCCCCAGCATTTT
TRBJ1-1 TRBV14 NA NA CASSQDRTAAAFF TGTGCCAGCAGCCAAGATCGTACGGCGGCGGCTTTCTTT
TRBJ1-1 TRBV30 NA NA CAWTGSEAFF TGTGCCTGGACGGGTTCTGAAGCTTTCTTT
TRBJ1-5 TRBV30 once NA CAWSEASQPQHF TGTGCCTGGAGTGAAGCCTCTCAGCCCCAGCATTTT
TRBJ2-7 TRBV25-1 NA NA CASSARPYEQYF TGTGCCAGCAGTGCCCGTCCCTACGAGCAGTACTTC
TRBJ2-7 TRBV4-1 NA TRBD2 CASSGGESRGLASYEQYF TGCGCCAGCAGCGGGGGAGAAAGCCGGGGACTAGCCTCCTACGAGCAGTACTTC